The sequence of this TCR beta chain was determined in a study of CD8+CD57+ T cells in acquired aplastic anemia (dated by TCRdb to the late 2010s). For the wider study: Extracted DNA from sorted CD4+ and CD8+ cells averaged 3.2 ug, ranging from roughly 0.19 to 27.4 ug. A CD8+CD57+ expansion meant a frequency higher than the mean frequency seen in healthy subjects.

Flow cytometry had shown CD8+CD57+ cell expansion in the patients selected for sequencing. All patients had severe acquired aplastic anemia diagnosed by International Study of Aplastic Anemia and Agranulocytosis and Camitta criteria. No therapy had been received by the patients at the time of blood sampling. In the study, sorted CD4+ and CD8+ blood T cells from patients with severe aplastic anemia and from healthy subjects underwent deep sequencing of TCR repertoires. Patients were enrolled in the USA under clinicaltrials.gov protocols 00001620, 01623167, 00001397, 00071045, 00081523 and 00961064. Ficoll-Paque density gradient centrifugation was used to isolate peripheral blood mononuclear cells. Before DNA was extracted, CD4+ and CD8+ T cells were sorted using either FACS or magnetic beads. Worth noting for this clonotype: What antigen it recognizes has not been identified. No per-base quality is available; no much larger clone lies one base away.

TCR beta VDJ combination and CDR3 sequence profiling used genomic DNA as the template. An Illumina HiSeq 2000 was the platform used for TCR repertoire sequencing. Per the source publication's procedure: TRBV/TRBJ rearrangement plots, CDR3 size and DJ length profiles, and Simpson's diversity index were used to evaluate the repertoires. The immunodominant clone was defined as the most abundant DNA sequence in deep sequencing data. CDR3 amino acid sequences were screened for sharing across subjects and compared with published repertoires and the VDJdb database. TCRdb reran the public reads through fastp at Q25 and MiXCR, keeping productive beta chains. Here each entry gathers all rows of one CDR3 protein and keeps the most common genes and DNA. These V and J calls originate from TCRdb's pipeline instead of the authors' own analysis. The sample table lists around 200,000 distinct CDR3 sequences, less than 60% of them with a count of one. The ten largest clones take up about 20% of the sample.

Broad study findings and their caveats: Between patients and healthy controls, no significant difference in CD8+ Simpson's diversity was found (P=0.060). Roughly 30 CD8+ CDR3 sequences were shared between patients and controls but appeared highly expressed in patients and within their immunodominant clones.

Trimming removed 5 bases from V and 2 bases from J, leaving 15 bases between the germline ends. The CDR3 has 16 amino acids, counting the end cysteine and phenylalanine. Here the CDR3 DNA is all that survives: 48 bases in frame from base 1. CDR1 WNHNN and CDR2 SYGVQD are derived from the germline V gene (reference sequence). The sequence is built from TRBV10-1 and TRBJ2-2, with no confidently assigned D gene. This clonotype was sampled from a human donor with aplastic anemia. Sequencing input: sorted CD4+, CD8+, or CD8+CD57+ T cells (not recorded which) from PBMCs. CDR3 sequence: CASSPGPSGNTGELFF. At the DNA level, the sequence is TGCGCCAGCAGTCCGGGTCCCTCTGGAAACACCGGGGAGCTGTTTTTT.